The 4 T cell receptor beta chains below were found in one sample sequenced in a study of T-cell reconstitution after alpha-beta-depleted transplantation in children. Preparation of the TCRbeta library was carried out with unique molecular identifiers. Each CDR3 protein gets one entry after TCRdb re-called the PCR reads with MiXCR. Of about 460,000 distinct CDR3 sequences listed, more than 9% are singletons. The sequences come from PBMCs, collected before TCRalphabeta/CD19-depleted stem cell transplant. The source is a child aged 2-15 years with inherited bone marrow failure, due to receive a stem cell transplant.

This clonotype was counted ten times or more. The CDR3 nucleotides read TGCGCCAGCAGCAGGACAGGGGCGGACGAGCAGTACTTC. Its protein is CASSRTGADEQYF. The rearrangement links TRBV5-1 to TRBJ2-7; 9 nucleotides align to TRBD1. V was clipped by 4 bases and J by 5 bases; unmatched bases: 4. The germline CDR1 and CDR2 sequences are SGHRS and YFSETQ. This CDR3 spans 13 amino acids.

This clonotype has at least ten counts. The rearrangement uses TRBV25-1 and TRBJ2-1; 9 bases line up with TRBD2. In germline, CDR1 is MGHDK, CDR2 SYGVNS. The V and J ends lost 4 bases and 7 bases, in that order; junction bases with no gene match: 20. The CDR3 runs to 19 residues. CDR3 residues: CASSGRILAGDDVGNEQFF. CDR3 sequence (DNA): TGTGCCAGCAGTGGCCGAATCTTAGCGGGAGATGATGTAGGTAATGAGCAGTTCTTC. Full variable domain (remainder filled in from reference TRBV25-1 and TRBJ2-1): EADIYQTPRYLVIGTGKKITLECSQTMGHDKMYWYQQDPGMELHLIHYSYGVNSTEKGDLSSESTVSRIRTEHFPLTLESARPSHTSQYLCASSGRILAGDDVGNEQFFGPGTRLTVL.

The CDR3 DNA sequence: TGTGCCATCCTAGGAGGCCAGAGTGAAGCTTTCTTT. It yields the protein CAILGGQSEAFF. This chain links TRBV28 with TRBJ1-1; D unclear. The CDR3 sequence is 12 residues long. CDR1 and CDR2 from the germline V gene are MDHEN and SYDVKM. The germline V and J ends were trimmed by 10 bases and 7 bases, with 16 bases remaining between them.

This clonotype has just a few counts. The chain is built from TRBV29-1 and TRBJ1-1; TRBD1 is a possible D gene (6 bases). The V gene's germline CDR1 is SQVTM and CDR2 ANQGSEA. CDR3 size: 12 residues. Trimming removed 6 bases at V and 0 bases at J, with 8 bases between. The CDR3 bases are TGCAGCGTGGGACATATGAACACTGAAGCTTTCTTT. This translates into CSVGHMNTEAFF. Full variable domain (rest looked up from reference TRBV29-1 and TRBJ1-1): SAVISQKPSRDICQRGTSLTIQCQVDSQVTMMFWYRQQPGQSLTLIATANQGSEATYESGFVIDKFPISRPNLTFSTLTVSNMSPEDSSIYLCSVGHMNTEAFFGQGTRLTVV.